This T cell receptor beta chain was retrieved from a study of cytomegalovirus exposure and HLA in healthy donors. Findings and limits, study-wide: For most TCR beta V segments, an earlier analysis put the productive rate at about 87% or about 30% of the time.

Points on this clone: Its antigen remains unknown.

In the PCR, 60 Vbeta and 13 Jbeta primers were used. The repertoire was sequenced with immunoSEQ multiplex PCR; TCRdb's copy has only in-frame clones and lacks some. The repertoire includes 170,000 or so clones, roughly three quarters of them detected once, and less than 15% sits in the top ten. The receptor comes from a woman in her forties or fifties in good health and CMV-seropositive. Sample: PBMCs.

The CDR3 loop reads CASSGSGTVNEKLFF. The CDR3 DNA follows: TGTGCCAGCAGCGGTTCCGGGACAGTAAATGAAAAACTGTTTTTT. This rearrangement joins TRBV9 to TRBJ1-4; 7 nucleotides agree with TRBD1. CDR1 is SGDLS and CDR2 is YYNGEE in the germline V gene. The CDR3 is 15 amino acids. J gave up 5 bases and V 3 bases, and 7 bases lay outside the gene matches.